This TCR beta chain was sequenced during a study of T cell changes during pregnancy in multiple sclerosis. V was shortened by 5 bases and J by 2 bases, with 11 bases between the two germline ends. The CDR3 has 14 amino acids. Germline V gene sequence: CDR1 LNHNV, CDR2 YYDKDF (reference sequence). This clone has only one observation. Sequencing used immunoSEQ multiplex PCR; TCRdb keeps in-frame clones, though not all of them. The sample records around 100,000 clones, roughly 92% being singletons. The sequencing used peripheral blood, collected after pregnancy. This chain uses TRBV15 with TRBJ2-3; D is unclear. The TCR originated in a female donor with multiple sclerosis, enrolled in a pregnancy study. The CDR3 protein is CATSFGGDTDTQYF. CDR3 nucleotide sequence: TGTGCCACCAGCTTCGGCGGAGACACAGATACGCAGTATTTT.